Each of the 26 T cell receptor beta chains below was sequenced from the same sample in a study of read filtering for tumor transcriptome and immune sequencing. This library used around 400 ng RNA and molecular barcoded adaptors spanning alpha/delta and beta/gamma chains. TCRdb reprocessed the reads with MiXCR, giving one entry per CDR3 protein. In the table there are about 86,000 distinct CDR3 sequences, approximately 13% of which are singletons. The sample was a population of CD138-negative cells sorted from bone marrow. Source of these receptors: a donor at least 40 years old with multiple myeloma.

This clonotype was detected only a few times. This rearrangement joins TRBV7-2 to TRBJ1-4; possibly TRBD1 for D (5 bases). Trimming cost V 5 bases and J 8 bases, with 15 bases left between them. Germline V gene data show CDR1 as SGHTA and CDR2 as FQGNSA. The length of the CDR3 is 14 residues. The CDR3 reads CASSPDRGTEKLFF. CDR3 coding DNA: TGTGCCAGCAGCCCTGACAGAGGAACAGAAAAACTGTTTTTT.

This chain connects TRBV5-1 to TRBJ2-2; D may be TRBD2 (5 bases). Germline CDR1 SGHRS, CDR2 YFSETQ. V was pared by 7 bases and J by 3 bases, with 13 bases between. This CDR3 is 14 amino acids long. CDR3 bases: TGCGCCAGCGGGATCCCGAGGGACACCGGGGAGCTGTTTTTT. Translation: CASGIPRDTGELFF.

This clonotype showed up many times. This chain's CDR3 is CASRSPRGYEQYF. The CDR3 nucleotides read TGTGCCAGCAGATCCCCCAGGGGATACGAGCAGTACTTC. This chain joins TRBV27 and TRBJ2-7; a weak D match, TRBD1 (6 bases). The CDR3 covers 13 residues. Deletions cut 6 bases from V and 4 bases from J, with 13 bases between. The germline V gene has CDR1 MNHEY and CDR2 SMNVEV (reference sequence).

This clonotype was seen ten or more times. This sequence joins TRBV29-1 and TRBJ2-1, with 7 bases lining up with TRBD1. The germline V gene has CDR1 SQVTM and CDR2 ANQGSEA. This CDR3 contains 15 residues. With V trimmed by 1 base and J by 0 bases, 3 bases remained unmatched. The CDR3 DNA reads TGCAGCGTTGAAGGGGGACAGCGCTCCTACAATGAGCAGTTCTTC. This sequence encodes CSVEGGQRSYNEQFF.

This clonotype was seen at least ten times. The V gene is TRBV7-2, the J gene TRBJ2-1, with TRBD2 matching 9 bases. The V segment lost 5 bases and the J segment 9 bases; nucleotides outside the gene matches: 11. Germline V gene data show CDR1 as SGHTA and CDR2 as FQGNSA. This CDR3 is 15 amino acids long. In DNA, the CDR3 is TGTGCCAGCAGCCTACGGCGCAATAGCGGGAGTGAGCAGTTCTTC. Translation: CASSLRRNSGSEQFF.

This clonotype has at least ten counts. V and J are TRBV12-5 and TRBJ2-5; 7 bases map to TRBD1. CDR1 and CDR2 from the germline V gene are LGHNT and FRNRAP. The V and J ends lost 1 base and 3 bases, in that order; junction bases with no gene match: 2. The CDR3 covers 14 residues. CDR3 in DNA: TGTGCTAGTGGTTTGGGACAGGGAGAAGAGACCCAGTACTTC. Its protein is CASGLGQGEETQYF.

Of note for this clonotype: A much larger clone is a single base away; this may be a read error. The gene calls are TRBV20-1 and TRBJ2-1, with D possibly matching TRBD2 (6 bases). The germline gives CDR1 DFQATT, CDR2 SNEGSKA (reference sequence). The length of the CDR3 is 12 residues. As DNA, the CDR3 is TGCAGTGCTAGCCTAGCGAGCAATGTGCAGTTCTTC. This sequence encodes CSASLASNVQFF.

This clonotype was counted many times. The CDR3 nucleotides read TGTGCCAGCAGGCGCCCCCCGGAGACCCAGTACTTC. It is translated as CASRRPPETQYF. The chain joins TRBV6-1 to TRBJ2-5; the D is unclear. Germline V gene sequence: CDR1 MNHNS, CDR2 SASEGT. V lost 6 bases, J lost 5 bases, and 10 bases lay in between. The CDR3 is 12 residues long.

V usage is TRBV3-1 and J usage is TRBJ1-1; the D is unclear. Trimming took off 2 bases at V and 3 bases at J, with 10 bases between the two ends. Germline CDR1 is LGHDT and CDR2 is YNNKEL (reference sequence). This CDR3 spans 14 amino acids. As DNA, the CDR3 is TGTGCCAGCAGCCAACCCGGACGGGACACTGAAGCTTTCTTT. Translation gives CASSQPGRDTEAFF.

This clonotype has ten or more counts. The chain links TRBV6-1 to TRBJ2-6; 11 bases are shared with TRBD1. Germline loops: CDR1 MNHNS, CDR2 SASEGT. The ends lost 5 bases at V and 0 bases at J; junction bases unmatched: 3. There are 17 residues in the CDR3. The CDR3 DNA follows: TGTGCCAGCAGTTCAGGGACAGGGGGCTCTGGGGCCAACGTCCTGACTTTC. Translation gives CASSSGTGGSGANVLTF.

Points on this clonotype: This may be a read error, as it is one base from a much larger clone. V and J are TRBV5-1 and TRBJ2-5; no reliable D call. This CDR3 is built from 12 residues. V lost 4 bases and J lost 2, with 6 bases in between. CDR1 and CDR2 from the germline V gene are SGHRS and YFSETQ. The CDR3 loop is CASSKQQETQYF. The CDR3 DNA follows: TGCGCCAGCAGCAAACAGCAAGAGACCCAGTACTTC. The entire variable domain, with the rest obtained from reference TRBV5-1 and TRBJ2-5, is as follows: KAGVTQTPRYLIKTRGQQVTLSCSPISGHRSVSWYQQTPGQGLQFLFEYFSETQRNKGNFPGRFSGRQFSNSRSEMNVSTLELGDSALYLCASSKQQETQYFGPGTRLLVL.

Details on this clonotype: This may stem from a read error, because a much larger clone lies one nucleotide away. The V gene is TRBV4-2, the J gene TRBJ2-1; 7 bases match TRBD1. Germline V gene data show CDR1 as LGHNA and CDR2 as YNFKEQ. The CDR3 consists of 16 residues. The DNA for the CDR3 is TGTGCCAGCAGCCAGGGACAGATGGATTCCTACAGTGAGCAGTTCTTC. It specifies CASSQGQMDSYSEQFF.

Comment on this clonotype: A much more abundant neighbour one base away suggests this may be a read error. The gene calls are TRBV20-1 and TRBJ1-5, with a tentative D call TRBD1 (5 bases). The CDR3 contains 13 residues. Germline V gene data show CDR1 as DFQATT and CDR2 as SNEGSKA (reference sequence). Trimming left V 6 bases short and J 3 bases short, with 12 bases between. In DNA form, the CDR3 reads TGCAGTGCCTGGGGGAAATTCAATCAGCCCCAGCATTTT. This sequence encodes CSAWGKFNQPQHF.

This clonotype was counted ten times or more. The V and J genes are TRBV2 and TRBJ2-7, with D unresolved. V shed 4 bases and J shed 2 bases, with 15 bases lying between them. The germline gives CDR1 SNHLY, CDR2 FYNNEI. The CDR3 is 15 amino acids. CDR3 region: CASSVQPSSTYEQYF. CDR3 DNA: TGTGCCAGCAGTGTACAACCATCCAGCACCTACGAGCAGTACTTC. Using reference TRBV2 and TRBJ2-7 for the parts outside the CDR3, the full variable domain is EPEVTQTPSHQVTQMGQEVILRCVPISNHLYFYWYRQILGQKVEFLVSFYNNEISEKSEIFDDQFSVERPDGSNFTLKIRSTKLEDSAMYFCASSVQPSSTYEQYFGPGTRLTVT.

This clonotype has ten or more counts. The V and J genes are TRBV29-1 and TRBJ1-1; D ambiguous. There are 14 residues in the CDR3. Per the germline V gene, CDR1 is SQVTM and CDR2 is ANQGSEA. The V gene lost 1 base and the J gene lost 5 bases, with 14 bases spanning the gap. Here the CDR3 DNA reads TGCAGCGTTGAAGCCGCTCAGGTTCGAACTGAAGCTTTCTTT. This sequence encodes CSVEAAQVRTEAFF.

This clonotype came up many times. This chain links TRBV29-1 with TRBJ1-1, with D unresolved. CDR1 is SQVTM and CDR2 is ANQGSEA in the germline V gene. V was shortened by 3 bases and J by 1 base, with 12 bases between the two germline ends. This CDR3 region has 14 residues. CDR3 coding DNA: TGCAGCGTTGACCGGCAGGCACAGAACACTGAAGCTTTCTTT. It specifies CSVDRQAQNTEAFF. Filled out from reference TRBV29-1 and TRBJ1-1, the complete variable domain reads SAVISQKPSRDICQRGTSLTIQCQVDSQVTMMFWYRQQPGQSLTLIATANQGSEATYESGFVIDKFPISRPNLTFSTLTVSNMSPEDSSIYLCSVDRQAQNTEAFFGQGTRLTVV.

This clonotype has only a few counts. A read error is possible here, since a much larger clone lies one base away. The rearrangement links TRBV7-9 to TRBJ2-5; perhaps TRBD1 as D (6 bases). The germline V and J ends were trimmed by 8 bases and 2 bases, with 18 bases remaining between them. The CDR3 consists of 15 residues. Germline V CDR1 and CDR2: SEHNR, FQNEAQ (reference sequence). CDR3 nucleotide sequence: TGTGCCAGCGGCCCATCCGGGACACAACAAGAGACCCAGTACTTC. It encodes CASGPSGTQQETQYF.

This clonotype was found many times. This sequence joins TRBV20-1 and TRBJ2-1; 8 bases fit TRBD2. V lost 0 bases, J lost 7 bases, and 11 bases stayed unmatched. Germline V gene sequence: CDR1 DFQATT, CDR2 SNEGSKA (reference sequence). The CDR3 spans 16 residues. The DNA of the CDR3 is TGCAGTGCTAGAGATGGGAGAGCGGGGGTAATGAATGAGCAGTTCTTC. It specifies CSARDGRAGVMNEQFF.

Many counts were recorded for this clonotype. The chain uses TRBV28 and TRBJ1-1; 11 bases agree with TRBD1. This CDR3 has 17 amino acids. V lost 5 bases and J lost 3; bases outside the gene matches: 11. The germline V gene has CDR1 MDHEN and CDR2 SYDVKM. Here the CDR3 DNA reads TGTGCCAGCAGTCCGATCGGGACAGGGGGTGACTACACTGAAGCTTTCTTT. Amino acids: CASSPIGTGGDYTEAFF.

For this clonotype: This may be a read error: a much more frequent sequence differs by one nucleotide. The chain combines TRBV11-2 with TRBJ2-3; 11 bases fit TRBD2. Per germline, CDR1 SGHAT and CDR2 FQNNGV. After removal of 3 bases from V and 8 bases from J, the junction contained 7 bases not matched to a gene. The CDR3 loop spans 15 amino acids. CDR3 coding DNA: TGTGCCAGCAGCTTCCTAGCGGGAGGACTTGGTACGCAGTATTTT. It is translated as CASSFLAGGLGTQYF.

A few counts support this clonotype. J is TRBJ1-1 and V is TRBV6-2 or TRBV6-3; the match to TRBD1 covers 8 bases. CDR3 length: 12 amino acids. The germline CDR1 and CDR2 sequences are MNHEY and SVGEGT. J was trimmed by 8 bases and V by 5 bases; bases with no gene match: 4. The CDR3 is CASSRTGKEAFF. CDR3 sequence (DNA): TGTGCCAGCAGTCGGACAGGGAAGGAAGCTTTCTTT.

This clonotype showed up just a few times. A single base separates this from a much larger clone, so it may be a read error. V and J are TRBV19 and TRBJ2-1, with 13 positions matching TRBD2. CDR1 and CDR2 from the germline V gene are LNHDA and SQIVND (reference sequence). CDR3 length: 17 residues. DNA of the CDR3: TGTGCCAGTAGTCCCCGGACTAGCGGGAGCGCCTACAATGAGCAGTCCTTC. It yields the protein CASSPRTSGSAYNEQSF.

For this clonotype: Being one base from a much bigger clone, this may be a read error. This rearrangement joins TRBV6-5 to TRBJ1-1; no definite D call. This CDR3 is built from 14 residues. Germline loops: CDR1 MNHEY, CDR2 SVGAGI. The CDR3 region has the DNA TGTGCCAGCAGTTACCGTACAGTGAACACTGAAGCTCTCTTT. Translating it yields CASSYRTVNTEALF.

In the case of this clonotype: With a much larger clone just one base away, this may be a read error. The gene calls are TRBV19 and TRBJ2-1, with D possibly matching TRBD1 (5 bases). Trimming removed 8 bases from V and 9 bases from J, with 14 bases in between. CDR3 length: 12 amino acids. CDR1 and CDR2 (germline): LNHDA, SQIVND (reference sequence). CDR3 sequence reads: CASCNQGGEQFF. CDR3 DNA sequence: TGTGCCAGTTGTAATCAGGGCGGTGAGCAGTTCTTC. The whole variable domain, remainder taken from reference TRBV19 and TRBJ2-1, is DGGITQSPKYLFRKEGQNVTLSCEQNLNHDAMYWYRQDPGQGLRLIYYSQIVNDFQKGDIAEGYSVSREKKESFPLTVTSAQKNPTAFYLCASCNQGGEQFFGPGTRLTVL.

In this sample, this clonotype turned up many times. In nucleotides, the CDR3 is TGTGCCAGCAACTACGACACAGATACGCAGTATTTT. Its translation: CASNYDTDTQYF. The chain carries TRBV6-6 and TRBJ2-3, with D unresolved. Germline CDR1 MNHNY, CDR2 SVGAGI (reference sequence). Trimming pared 7 bases from V and 2 bases from J, leaving 7 bases between. The CDR3 has 12 amino acids.

This clonotype was counted ten times or more. The V gene is TRBV28, the J gene TRBJ1-1; TRBD1 matches 7 bases. Germline V gene data show CDR1 as MDHEN and CDR2 as SYDVKM. V trimming: 10 bases; J trimming: 4 bases; junction bases outside the gene matches: 6. The CDR3 sequence is 12 residues long. CDR3: CATEGARTEAFF. The CDR3 DNA sequence: TGTGCCACCGAGGGGGCGCGCACTGAAGCTTTCTTT.